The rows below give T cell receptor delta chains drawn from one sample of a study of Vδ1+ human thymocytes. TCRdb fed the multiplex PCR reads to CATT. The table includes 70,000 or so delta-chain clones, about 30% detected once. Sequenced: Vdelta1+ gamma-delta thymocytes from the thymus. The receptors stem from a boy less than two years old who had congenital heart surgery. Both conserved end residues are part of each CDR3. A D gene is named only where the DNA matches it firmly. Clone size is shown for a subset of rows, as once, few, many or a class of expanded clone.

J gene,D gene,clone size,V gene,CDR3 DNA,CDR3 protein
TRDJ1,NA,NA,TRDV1,TGTGCTCTTGGGGAACTCCCTCGCTCCTCCGGGGGACTCAGATATTACACCGATAAACTCATCTTT,CALGELPRSSGGLRYYTDKLIF
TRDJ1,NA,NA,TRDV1,TGTGCTCTTGGGGAACCTACACTTTTTAATACCGATAAACTCATCTTT,CALGEPTLFNTDKLIF
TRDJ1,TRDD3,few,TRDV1,TGTGCTCTTGGGGAACTTTTGAATCCTTCATCTGGGGGATACTCGTACACCGATAAACTCATCTTT,CALGELLNPSSGGYSYTDKLIF
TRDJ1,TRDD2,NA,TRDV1,TGTGCTCTTGGGGTTTCCTACGCTGAGACGCGCGGCGTTGCTGATAAACTCATCTTT,CALGVSYAETRGVADKLIF
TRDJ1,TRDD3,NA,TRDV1,TGTGCTCTTGGGGTCCCGGGCTGGGGGATCAGGTCGGCCGATAAACTCATCTTT,CALGVPGWGIRSADKLIF
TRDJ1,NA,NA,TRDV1,TGTGCTCTTGGGGAAGACGGGAAGGCTGGGGAAACGCGGGGCACCGATAAACTCATCTTT,CALGEDGKAGETRGTDKLIF
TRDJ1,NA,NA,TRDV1,TGTGCTCTTGGGGAACTATCCGCCTTGGCCAAACTCATCTTT,CALGELSALAKLIF
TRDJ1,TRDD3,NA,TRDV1,TGTGCTCTTGGGAAACCCCCTCCCCTGGGGGATTCCTACACCGATAAACTCATCTTT,CALGKPPPLGDSYTDKLIF
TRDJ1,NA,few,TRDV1,TGTGCTCTTGGGGAAAGGGTCTGGGGACCGTACACCGATAAACTCATCTTT,CALGERVWGPYTDKLIF
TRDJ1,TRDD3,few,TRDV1,TGTGCTCTTGGGGAACGCCCCCTTCCTACGCTGGGGGATACATACACCGATAAACTCATCTTT,CALGERPLPTLGDTYTDKLIF
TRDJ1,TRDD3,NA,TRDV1,TGTGCTCTTGGTATAAGGGCGGGGGGCCTGCACTGGGGGATACTCCTCCCTCCAAAACTCATCTTT,CALGIRAGGLHWGILLPPKLIF
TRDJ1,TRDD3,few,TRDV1,TGTGCTCTTGGGCGGCCCTTCCTACGTCTGGGGGATACGCTGGTCACCGATAAACTCATCTTT,CALGRPFLRLGDTLVTDKLIF
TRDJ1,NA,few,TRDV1,TGTGCTCTTGGGGGGGATTGGCCTTCCTCGGGGATACCCACCGATAAACTCATCTTT,CALGGDWPSSGIPTDKLIF
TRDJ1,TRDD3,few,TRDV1,TGTGCTCTTGGGAACCGGCCCCTACGTTACTTACTGGGGGATACATTGACCGATAAACTCATCTTT,CALGNRPLRYLLGDTLTDKLIF
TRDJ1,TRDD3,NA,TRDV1,TGTGCTCTTGGGGAATTTATGCCCTGGGGGCCCGATAAACTCATCTTT,CALGEFMPWGPDKLIF